One T cell receptor beta chain is described in this entry. TCRdb keeps only in-frame clones here, not all; method: immunoSEQ multiplex PCR. The data contain tens of thousands of clones, almost 95% of them singletons. The entry originates in a study of T cell changes during pregnancy in multiple sclerosis. The CDR3 runs to 14 residues. Trimming removed 4 bases from V and 0 bases from J, with 11 bases in between. CDR1 and CDR2 from the germline V gene are SGHRS and YFSETQ. Sequenced here: CD4+ T cells from peripheral blood mononuclear cells, sampled in the second trimester of pregnancy. The clonotype originates from a female donor in good health, enrolled as a control in a pregnancy study. The V call is TRBV5-1, the J call TRBJ2-7; tentatively, D is TRBD2 (6 bases). The CDR3 DNA reads as TGCGCCAGCAGCGGCGGAGGGAACTCCTACGAGCAGTACTTC. It yields the protein CASSGGGNSYEQYF. The full variable domain, in which reference TRBV5-1 and TRBJ2-7 provide the parts outside the CDR3, is KAGVTQTPRYLIKTRGQQVTLSCSPISGHRSVSWYQQTPGQGLQFLFEYFSETQRNKGNFPGRFSGRQFSNSRSEMNVSTLELGDSALYLCASSGGGNSYEQYFGPGTRLTVT.